The source of this T cell receptor (beta chain) is a study of T-cell memory formation after mild COVID-19. In this sample, this clonotype turned up a few times. Its antigen is unknown. The V segment lost 6 bases and the J segment 1 base; nucleotides outside the gene matches: 7. The germline V gene encodes CDR1 DFQATT and CDR2 SNEGSKA (reference sequence). The CDR3 contains 14 residues. 5'RACE primed at constant segments yielded TCR alpha and TCR beta cDNA libraries bearing sample barcodes and UMIs. TCRdb called the 5' RACE reads again in MiXCR, with one record for every CDR3 protein. This repertoire shows roughly 170,000 distinct CDR3 sequences, about a fifth found once; its top ten account for roughly 3.7%. Study findings and constraints: The authors did not confirm SARS-CoV-2 specificity of second-wave clones peaking day 37. Pre-infection memory carried some responding clones, suggesting that cross-reactive memory joined. Among CD4+ contracting clones, most were CM and EM, and CD8+ ones EMRA.

The source of this sequence is a man aged 18 to 29 who had mild COVID-19 (a few samples of this study predate the infection). Cell type and time point are not known. Material for sequencing was PBMCs or a T cell subset sorted from them (not recorded which). The chain carries TRBV20-1 and TRBJ2-3; 7 nucleotides line up with TRBD2. CDR3 amino acids: CSAAGDARTDTQYF. The CDR3 bases are TGCAGTGCCGCGGGGGACGCCCGCACAGATACGCAGTATTTT.